Detailed here is one T cell receptor beta chain. This entry is derived from a study of shared clonotypes between healthy human individuals. Only CD45RO-negative cells positively selected for CCR7 counted as naive CD8 cells, so terminally differentiated effector memory CD45RA+ cells were excluded. TCRdb's copy holds only in-frame clones and misses some; the assay was immunoSEQ multiplex PCR. The sample has approximately 1.9 million clones, approximately 92% seen once; the top ten hold approximately 1.6%. CDR3 size: 15 residues. The V end was cut by 1 base, the J end by 3 bases, with 12 bases between. Germline assignment: CDR1 SNHLY and CDR2 FYNNEI.

The sequencing input was naive CD8+ T cells from PBMCs. The source of this sequence is a man younger than 35 in good health. Some clones in this sample may be carry-over from other donors' samples. The genes are TRBV2 and TRBJ2-5, with D hard to call. CDR3 in amino acids: CASSEVRPKEETQYF. DNA for the CDR3: TGTGCCAGCAGTGAAGTCCGGCCCAAGGAAGAGACCCAGTACTTC.